The clone carrying this TCR beta chain was counted a single time. The data originate from a study of radiation and T cells in renal cell carcinoma. Generated by immunoSEQ multiplex PCR, the TCRdb table keeps only in-frame clones and is missing some. The table lists about 95,000 clones, about 88% of them singletons. Noted time point: baseline pretreatment blood. Treatment indicated: 15 Gy SBRT to primary tumor, nephrectomy 4 weeks later. Losses at the gene ends were 5 bases for V and 7 bases for J; bases not matched to a gene: 6. The CDR3 covers 14 residues. Germline values: CDR1 SGHNT, CDR2 YENEEA. The source material was blood, sampled from a patient whose treatment included radiotherapy and nephrectomy. The rearrangement joins TRBV11-3 to TRBJ2-7; 12 bases are shared with TRBD2. This sequence originates from a man aged 45 to 65 with renal cell carcinoma. CDR3 nucleotide sequence: TGTGCCAGCAGCCCGAGGGGACTAGCGGGTGAGCAGTACTTC. Translating gives CASSPRGLAGEQYF. Filled out from reference TRBV11-3 and TRBJ2-7, the complete variable domain reads EAGVVQSPRYKIIEKKQPVAFWCNPISGHNTLYWYLQNLGQGPELLIRYENEEAVDDSQLPKDRFSAERLKGVDSTLKIQPAELGDSAVYLCASSPRGLAGEQYFGPGTRLTVT.